Sequencing of this T cell receptor beta chain was carried out in a study of immune evolution from preneoplasia to lung adenocarcinoma. As for the study in general: HLA loss of heterozygosity: roughly 6.6% AIS, about 15% MIA, roughly 30% ADC, none AAH.

This table comes from immunoSEQ multiplex PCR, and its TCRdb copy is limited to in-frame clones, with some not included. Of some 10,000 clones in the sample, 80% to 90% were seen once. Notes on the study in general: Later-stage lesions appeared to have more T cells, more diversity, less clonality.

Germline V CDR1 and CDR2: MNHEY, SMNVEV (reference sequence). The V gene lost 6 bases and the J gene lost 5 bases, with 20 bases spanning the gap. The CDR3 extends over 16 amino acids. Points on this clone: Its target is unknown.

The V gene is TRBV27, the J gene TRBJ2-1; a possible D gene is TRBD1 (6 bases). The sequence came from a person aged 70 to 79 with lung adenocarcinoma. The sample comprised FFPE minimally invasive lung adenocarcinoma tissue. DNA of the CDR3: TGTGCCAGCAGCAACCACCAGGGGATGGGGCACAATGAGCAGTTCTTC. Translation gives CASSNHQGMGHNEQFF.